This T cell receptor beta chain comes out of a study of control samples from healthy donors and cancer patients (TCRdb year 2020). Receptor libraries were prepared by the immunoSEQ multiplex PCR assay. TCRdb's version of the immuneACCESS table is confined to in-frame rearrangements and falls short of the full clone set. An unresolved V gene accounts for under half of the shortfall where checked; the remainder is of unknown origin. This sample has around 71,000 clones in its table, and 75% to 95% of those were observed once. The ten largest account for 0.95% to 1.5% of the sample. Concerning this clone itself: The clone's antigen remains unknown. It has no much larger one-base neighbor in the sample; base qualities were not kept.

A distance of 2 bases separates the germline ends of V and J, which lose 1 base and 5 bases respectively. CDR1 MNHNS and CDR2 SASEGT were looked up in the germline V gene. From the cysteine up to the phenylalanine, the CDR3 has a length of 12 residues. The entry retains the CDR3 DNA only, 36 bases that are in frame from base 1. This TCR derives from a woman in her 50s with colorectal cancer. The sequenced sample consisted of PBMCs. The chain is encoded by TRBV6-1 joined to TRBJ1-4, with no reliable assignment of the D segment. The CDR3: CASSEDNEKLFF. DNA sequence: TGTGCCAGCAGTGAAGACAATGAAAAACTGTTTTTT.